This TCR beta chain was profiled in a study of OX40 agonist ivuxolimab in advanced cancers. Clones were sequenced by immunoSEQ multiplex PCR, and TCRdb holds only the in-frame ones, with some missing. The table shows tens of thousands of clones, with around 91% occurring only once. This clone was seen only a few times. Antigen: not known. CDR1 and CDR2 from the germline V gene are SGDLS and YYNGEE. The CDR3 runs 16 residues. V lost 0 bases and J lost 2, with 12 bases in between. Study-wide findings and caveats: CD4+ and CD8+ blood T cells expanded clonally by week 6 at 0.1 to 3.0 mg/kg.

The chain recombines TRBV9 with TRBJ2-1; tentatively, D is TRBD2 (7 bases). The sample consisted of CD4+ or CD8+ T cells sorted from blood, taken in a trial of the OX40 agonist ivuxolimab. This receptor was identified in an adult with an advanced solid tumor such as melanoma, head and neck, liver or kidney cancer. The CDR3 DNA reads TGTGCCAGCAGCGTAGGGGCGGGGGACACCTACAATGAGCAGTTCTTC. Amino acids: CASSVGAGDTYNEQFF.